This T cell receptor (beta chain) was sequenced for a study of T-cell memory formation after mild COVID-19. TCRdb ran MiXCR on the 5' RACE reads and lists one entry per CDR3 protein. The data show a few hundred thousand distinct CDR3 sequences, with approximately 24% seen just once and 8.5% to 10% held by the top ten. Study findings and constraints: Detection of some responders pre-infection suggested pre-existing cross-reactive memory T cells participated.

CDR3 length equals 15 residues. Germline CDR1 and CDR2: SNHLY and FYNNEI. Between the trimmed V and J ends, which lost 7 bases and 0 bases, there was a span of 16 bases. Turning to this clonotype: Its antigen is not identified.

This clonotype was obtained from an adult woman who had mild COVID-19 (a few samples of this study predate the infection). Cell type and time point are not known. This chain uses TRBV2 with TRBJ2-7, with D possibly TRBD1 on 6 matching bases. The material sequenced was PBMCs or a T cell subset sorted from them (not recorded which). The CDR3 DNA reads as TGTGCCAGCACTTCATGGACAGCCTTCTCCTACGAGCAGTACTTC. Protein product: CASTSWTAFSYEQYF.